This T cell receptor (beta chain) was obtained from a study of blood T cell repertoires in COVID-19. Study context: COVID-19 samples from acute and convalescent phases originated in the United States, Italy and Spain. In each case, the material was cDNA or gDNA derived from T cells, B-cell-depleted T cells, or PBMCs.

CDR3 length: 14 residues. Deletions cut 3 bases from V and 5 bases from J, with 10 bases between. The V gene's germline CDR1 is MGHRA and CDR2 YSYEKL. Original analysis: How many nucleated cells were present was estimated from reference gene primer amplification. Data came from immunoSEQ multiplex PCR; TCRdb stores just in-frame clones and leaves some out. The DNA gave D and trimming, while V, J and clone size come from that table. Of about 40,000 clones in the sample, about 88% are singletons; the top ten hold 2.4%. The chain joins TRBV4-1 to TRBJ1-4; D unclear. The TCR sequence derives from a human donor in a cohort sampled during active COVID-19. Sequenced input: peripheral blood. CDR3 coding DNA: TGCGCCAGCAGCCACCCTTCCGGGAATGAAAAACTGTTTTTT. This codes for CASSHPSGNEKLFF.